This T cell receptor beta chain was obtained from a study of tumor-infiltrating lymphocytes in primary liver carcinoma. Germline DNA was also extracted, with blood RNA taken from unsorted whole blood. The template, approximately 500 ng total RNA, yielded TCR beta cDNA made with a constant-region primer. Library construction for TCR beta comprised three nested multiplex PCR rounds performed with slightly modified ARM-PCR. PCR rounds one and two used TRBV1-TRBV30 forward primers with a C-beta reverse primer for 10 cycles each. TCRdb fed the multiplex PCR reads into MiXCR, producing one record per CDR3 protein. The sample carries 300,000 to 350,000 distinct CDR3 sequences, approximately 64% recorded once. Of note for this clonotype: What it recognizes is unknown.

The CDR3 spans 15 residues. Germline CDR1 is SGHKS and CDR2 is YYEKEE (reference sequence). The V and J ends lost 4 bases and 8 bases, in that order; junction bases with no gene match: 12. Notes on the study in general: Relative to blood, tumors carried a significantly larger fraction of the repertoire in their top 250 clones (p = 0.039).

The chain couples TRBV5-5 to TRBJ2-1, with 7 positions matching TRBD1. The source of this sequence is a man aged 40-49 years with primary liver carcinoma and hepatitis B virus infection. The sample consisted of peripheral blood. The CDR3 sequence is CASSLTGSPSDEQFF. The CDR3 DNA reads TGTGCCAGCAGCCTGACAGGGTCCCCATCTGATGAGCAGTTCTTC. The entire variable domain, with the rest obtained from reference TRBV5-5 and TRBJ2-1, is as follows: DAGVTQSPTHLIKTRGQQVTLRCSPISGHKSVSWYQQVLGQGPQFIFQYYEKEERGRGNFPDRFSARQFPNYSSELNVNALLLGDSALYLCASSLTGSPSDEQFFGPGTRLTVL.